This TCR beta chain was identified during a study of vaccination effects on CD4 cells after COVID-19. Study at large: At 16 days and at one week before vaccination, samples were given by two convalescent patients.

Deletions cut 0 bases from V and 5 bases from J, with 19 bases between. The CDR3 runs 18 residues. Per germline, CDR1 KGHDR and CDR2 SFDVKD. Assay used: immunoSEQ multiplex PCR; TCRdb lists only in-frame clones, some missing. Of 20,000 to 30,000 clones in the sample, 65% to 80% were seen once. Overall study findings and caveats: Predominantly, the post-vaccine spike-reactive clones of convalescents comprised new vaccine-induced clones.

On this clone: The antigen remains unidentified.

Pools of viral peptides were used by the ViraFEST assay to expand antigen-specific CD4+ T cells ahead of sequencing. Isolation of CD4+ T cells took place after less than twelve days of culture. The person had a PCR-confirmed SARS-CoV-2 infection during March to December 2020. Researchers reported culturing 2 million or so PBMC in each well, adding around 9.6 IU/ml IL-2 and 10 ug/ml peptides. Researchers swapped half the medium for IL-2 medium on both days 3 and 7. Sequenced material: CD4+ T cells from PBMCs cultured with HCoV-NL63 spike peptides, taken before COVID-19 vaccination. The TCR sequence derives from a human donor who had a prior SARS-CoV-2 infection. The chain has TRBV24-1 and TRBJ2-1; weak D call: TRBD1 (7 bases). CDR3 in DNA: TGTGCCACCAGTGATTTGGGCGGGACAGTATGTATTAACAATGAGCAGTTCTTC. Translation gives CATSDLGGTVCINNEQFF.